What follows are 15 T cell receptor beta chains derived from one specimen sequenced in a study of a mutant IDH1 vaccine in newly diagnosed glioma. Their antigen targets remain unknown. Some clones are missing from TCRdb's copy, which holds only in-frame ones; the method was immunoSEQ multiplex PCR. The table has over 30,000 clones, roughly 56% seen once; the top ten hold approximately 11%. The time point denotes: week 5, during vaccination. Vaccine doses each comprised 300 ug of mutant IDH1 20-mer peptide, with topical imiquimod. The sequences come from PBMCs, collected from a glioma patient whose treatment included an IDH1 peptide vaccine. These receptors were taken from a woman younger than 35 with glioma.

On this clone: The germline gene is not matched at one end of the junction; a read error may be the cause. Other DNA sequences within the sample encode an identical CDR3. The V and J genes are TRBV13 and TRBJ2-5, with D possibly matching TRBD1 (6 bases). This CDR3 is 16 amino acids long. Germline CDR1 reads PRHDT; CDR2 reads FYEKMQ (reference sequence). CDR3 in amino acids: CASSLGPSTGKETQYF. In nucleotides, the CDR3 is TGTGCCAGCAGTTTAGGACCTAGTACAGGGAAAGAGACCCAGTACTTC. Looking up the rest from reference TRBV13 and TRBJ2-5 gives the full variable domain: AAGVIQSPRHLIKEKRETATLKCYPIPRHDTVYWYQQGPGQDPQFLISFYEKMQSDKGSIPDRFSAQQFSDYHSELNMSSLELGDSALYFCASSLGPSTGKETQYFGPGTRLLVL.

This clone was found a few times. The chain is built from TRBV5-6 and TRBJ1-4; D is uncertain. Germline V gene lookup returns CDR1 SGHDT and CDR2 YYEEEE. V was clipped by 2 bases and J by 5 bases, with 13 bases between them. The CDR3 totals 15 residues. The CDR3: CASSLLGPGNEKLFF. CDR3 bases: TGTGCCAGCAGCTTACTAGGGCCCGGGAATGAAAAACTGTTTTTT.

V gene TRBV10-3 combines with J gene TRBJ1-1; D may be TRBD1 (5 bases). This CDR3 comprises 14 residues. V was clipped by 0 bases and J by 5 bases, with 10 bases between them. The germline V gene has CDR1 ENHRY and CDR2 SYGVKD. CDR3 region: CAISESGGGTEAFF. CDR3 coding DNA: TGTGCCATCAGTGAGTCCGGTGGGGGGACTGAAGCTTTCTTT.

The CDR3 DNA sequence: TGTGCCATCAGTGAGGAAACAGGGTTCTACTATGGCTACACCTTC. This codes for CAISEETGFYYGYTF. This chain connects TRBV10-3 to TRBJ1-2, with TRBD1 as a possible D gene (6 bases). The CDR3 covers 15 residues. Trimming cost V 2 bases and J 3 bases, with 13 bases left between them. Germline V gives CDR1 ENHRY, CDR2 SYGVKD.

The CDR3 is CASSPLGRPDTGELFF. The CDR3 DNA sequence: TGTGCCAGCTCACCACTAGGCCGTCCCGACACCGGGGAGCTGTTTTTT. The V and J genes are TRBV18 and TRBJ2-2; D ambiguous. From germline, CDR1 is KGHSH and CDR2 LQKENI. V gave up 1 base and J gave up 3 bases, with 12 bases separating them. The CDR3 extends over 16 amino acids.

CDR3 loop: CASSERTSGDYGYTF. The CDR3 DNA reads as TGTGCCAGCAGCGAGCGGACAAGTGGGGACTATGGCTACACCTTC. The chain couples TRBV2 to TRBJ1-2, with a possible D match to TRBD1 (5 bases). Germline lookup yields CDR1 SNHLY and CDR2 FYNNEI. V gave up 6 bases and J gave up 3 bases, with 17 bases separating them. The CDR3 consists of 15 residues.

The CDR3 spells CASSQTGAQPQHF. Here the CDR3 DNA reads TGTGCCAGCAGCCAGACAGGGGCTCAGCCCCAGCATTTT. This chain connects TRBV6-1 to TRBJ1-5; 8 bases are a match to TRBD1. The CDR3 sequence is 13 residues long. V dropped 6 bases and J dropped 6; count of bases not matched to a gene: 4. From germline, CDR1 is MNHNS and CDR2 SASEGT.

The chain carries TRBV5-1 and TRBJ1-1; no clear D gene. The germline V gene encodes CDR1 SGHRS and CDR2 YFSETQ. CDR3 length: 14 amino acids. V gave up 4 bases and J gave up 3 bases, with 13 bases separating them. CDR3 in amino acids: CASSPFLGDTEAFF. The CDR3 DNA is TGCGCCAGCAGCCCATTTCTTGGGGACACTGAAGCTTTCTTT.

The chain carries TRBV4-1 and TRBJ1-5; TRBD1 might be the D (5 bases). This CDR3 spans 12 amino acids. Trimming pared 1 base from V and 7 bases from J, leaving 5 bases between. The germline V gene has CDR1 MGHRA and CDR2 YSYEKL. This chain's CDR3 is CASSQGGQPQHF. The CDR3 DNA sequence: TGCGCCAGCAGCCAAGGGGGGCAGCCCCAGCATTTT.

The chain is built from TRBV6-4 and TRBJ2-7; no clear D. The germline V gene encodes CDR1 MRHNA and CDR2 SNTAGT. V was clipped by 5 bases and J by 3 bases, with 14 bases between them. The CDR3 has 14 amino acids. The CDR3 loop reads CASSRASELYEQYF. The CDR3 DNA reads TGTGCCAGCAGTCGGGCCAGCGAACTCTACGAGCAGTACTTC.

CDR3 DNA sequence: TGTGCCAGCAGCTTAGCTAGCTCCTACGAGCAGTACTTC. Translated: CASSLASSYEQYF. The gene calls are TRBV11-3 and TRBJ2-7; no reliable D call. The CDR3 runs 13 residues. Germline CDR1 and CDR2: SGHNT and YENEEA. The ends were cut back, 1 base at V and 0 bases at J, with 4 bases in the middle.

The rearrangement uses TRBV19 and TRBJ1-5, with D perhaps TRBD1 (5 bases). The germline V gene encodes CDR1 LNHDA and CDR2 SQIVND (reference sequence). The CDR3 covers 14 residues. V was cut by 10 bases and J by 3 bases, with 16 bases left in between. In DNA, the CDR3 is TGTGCCACCCACAGGAGCAGCAACAATCAGCCCCAGCATTTT. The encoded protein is CATHRSSNNQPQHF.

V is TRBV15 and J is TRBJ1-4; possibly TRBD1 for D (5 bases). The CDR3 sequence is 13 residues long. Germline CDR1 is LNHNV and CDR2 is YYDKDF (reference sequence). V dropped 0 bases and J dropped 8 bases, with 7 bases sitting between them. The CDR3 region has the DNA TGTGCCACCAGCAGAGATGGGGGGGAAAAACTGTTTTTT. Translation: CATSRDGGEKLFF.

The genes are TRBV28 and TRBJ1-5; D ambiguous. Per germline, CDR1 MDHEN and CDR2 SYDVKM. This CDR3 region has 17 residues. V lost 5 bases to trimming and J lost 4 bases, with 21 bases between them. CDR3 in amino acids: CASSPLPSDAENQPQHF. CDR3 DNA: TGTGCCAGCAGTCCTCTACCCTCGGACGCGGAAAATCAGCCCCAGCATTTT. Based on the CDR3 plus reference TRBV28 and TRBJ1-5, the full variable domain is DVKVTQSSRYLVKRTGEKVFLECVQDMDHENMFWYRQDPGLGLRLIYFSYDVKMKEKGDIPEGYSVSREKKERFSLILESASTNQTSMYLCASSPLPSDAENQPQHFGDGTRLSIL.

The CDR3 DNA reads TGTGCCAGCAGCTTAGCGCAAGGGGGCGCGGAGACCCAGTACTTC. Its translation is CASSLAQGGAETQYF. This chain connects TRBV7-6 to TRBJ2-5; 7 nucleotides agree with TRBD1. Germline V gene lookup returns CDR1 SGHVS and CDR2 FNYEAQ. This CDR3 is 15 amino acids long. Germline trimming cut 0 bases from V and 5 bases from J; bases unmatched to any gene: 6.